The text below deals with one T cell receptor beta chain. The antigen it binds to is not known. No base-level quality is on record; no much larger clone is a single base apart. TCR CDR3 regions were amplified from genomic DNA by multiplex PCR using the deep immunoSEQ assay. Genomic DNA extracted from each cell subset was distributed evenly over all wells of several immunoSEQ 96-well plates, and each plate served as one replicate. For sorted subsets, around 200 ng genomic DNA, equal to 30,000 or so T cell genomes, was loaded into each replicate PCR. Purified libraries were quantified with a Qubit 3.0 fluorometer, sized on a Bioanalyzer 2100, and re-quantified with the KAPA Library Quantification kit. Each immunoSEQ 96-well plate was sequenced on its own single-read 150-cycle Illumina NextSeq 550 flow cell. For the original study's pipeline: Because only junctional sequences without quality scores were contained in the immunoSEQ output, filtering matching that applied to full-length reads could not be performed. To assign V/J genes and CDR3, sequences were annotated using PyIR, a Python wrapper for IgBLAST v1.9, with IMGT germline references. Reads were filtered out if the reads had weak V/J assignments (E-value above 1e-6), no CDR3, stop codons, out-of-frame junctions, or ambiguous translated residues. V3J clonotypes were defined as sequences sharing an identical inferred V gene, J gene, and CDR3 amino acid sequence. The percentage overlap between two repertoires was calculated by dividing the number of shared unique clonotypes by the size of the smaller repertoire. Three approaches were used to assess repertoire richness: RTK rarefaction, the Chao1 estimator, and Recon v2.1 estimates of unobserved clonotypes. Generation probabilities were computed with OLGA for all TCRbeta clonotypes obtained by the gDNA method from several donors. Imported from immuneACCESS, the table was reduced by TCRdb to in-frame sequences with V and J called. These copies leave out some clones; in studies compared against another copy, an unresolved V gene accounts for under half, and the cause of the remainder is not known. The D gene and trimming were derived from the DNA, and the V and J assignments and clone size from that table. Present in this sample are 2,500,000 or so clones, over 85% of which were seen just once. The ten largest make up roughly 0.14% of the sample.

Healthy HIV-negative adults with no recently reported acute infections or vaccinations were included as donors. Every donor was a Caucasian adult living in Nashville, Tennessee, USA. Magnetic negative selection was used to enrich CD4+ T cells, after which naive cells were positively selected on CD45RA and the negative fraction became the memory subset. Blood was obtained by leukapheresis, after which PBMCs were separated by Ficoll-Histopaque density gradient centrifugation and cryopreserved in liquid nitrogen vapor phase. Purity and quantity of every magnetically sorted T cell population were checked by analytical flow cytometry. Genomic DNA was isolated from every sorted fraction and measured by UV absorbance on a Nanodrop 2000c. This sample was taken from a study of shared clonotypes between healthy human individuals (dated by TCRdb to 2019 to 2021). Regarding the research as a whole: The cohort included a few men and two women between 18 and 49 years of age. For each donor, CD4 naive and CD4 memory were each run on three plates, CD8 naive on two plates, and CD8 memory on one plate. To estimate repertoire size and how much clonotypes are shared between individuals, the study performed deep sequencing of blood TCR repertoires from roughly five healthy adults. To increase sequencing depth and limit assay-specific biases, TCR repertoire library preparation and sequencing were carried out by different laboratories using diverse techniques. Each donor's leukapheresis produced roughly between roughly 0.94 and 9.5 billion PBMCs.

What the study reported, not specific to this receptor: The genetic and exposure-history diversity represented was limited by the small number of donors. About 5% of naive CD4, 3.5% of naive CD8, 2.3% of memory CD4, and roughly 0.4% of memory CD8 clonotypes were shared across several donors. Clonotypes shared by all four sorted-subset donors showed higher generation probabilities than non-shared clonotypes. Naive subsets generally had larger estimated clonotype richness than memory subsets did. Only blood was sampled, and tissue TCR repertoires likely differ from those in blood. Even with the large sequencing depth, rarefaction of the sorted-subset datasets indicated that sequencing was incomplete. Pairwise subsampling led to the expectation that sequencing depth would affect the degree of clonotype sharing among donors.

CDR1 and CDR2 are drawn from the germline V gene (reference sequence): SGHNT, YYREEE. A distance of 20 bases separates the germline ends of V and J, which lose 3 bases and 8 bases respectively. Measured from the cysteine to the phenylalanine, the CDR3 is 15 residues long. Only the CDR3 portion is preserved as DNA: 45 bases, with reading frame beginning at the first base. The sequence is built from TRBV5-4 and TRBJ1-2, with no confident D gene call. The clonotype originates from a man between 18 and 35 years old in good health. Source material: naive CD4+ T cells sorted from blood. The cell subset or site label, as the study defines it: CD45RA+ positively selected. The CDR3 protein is CASSSGPRELGGYTF. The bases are TGTGCCAGCAGCTCGGGCCCCCGGGAGCTAGGCGGCTACACCTTC. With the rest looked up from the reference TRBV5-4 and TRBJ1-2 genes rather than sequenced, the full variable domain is ETGVTQSPTHLIKTRGQQVTLRCSSQSGHNTVSWYQQALGQGPQFIFQYYREEENGRGNFPPRFSGLQFPNYSSELNVNALELDDSALYLCASSSGPRELGGYTFGSGTRLTVV.